This note documents a single TCR beta chain sequence. In the original analysis: Amplification from reference gene primers served as the basis for estimated nucleated cell counts. Using immunoSEQ multiplex PCR, the repertoire was profiled, and TCRdb retains in-frame clones only, with some absent. Clone size and the V and J calls come from that table; the DNA yielded D and trimming. Of 150,000 to 160,000 clones listed, roughly nine tenths are singletons. The data were obtained in a study of blood T cell repertoires in COVID-19. Study-wide context: Samples representing acute and convalescent COVID-19 were sourced from the United States, Italy and Spain. Sample material is recorded as cDNA or gDNA derived from T cells, B-cell-depleted T cells, or PBMCs.

From germline, CDR1 is MRHNA and CDR2 SNTAGT. The V end lost 3 bases, the J end lost 4 bases, and 15 bases lay between the germline ends. The CDR3 runs to 15 residues. This rearrangement joins TRBV6-4 to TRBJ1-1, with D perhaps TRBD1 (6 bases). The receptor was derived from a woman in her 70s with acute or convalescent COVID-19. Sequenced material: peripheral blood. The chain's CDR3 is CASSDLWGLGTEAFF. DNA of the CDR3: TGTGCCAGCAGTGATCTCTGGGGGCTGGGCACTGAAGCTTTCTTT.